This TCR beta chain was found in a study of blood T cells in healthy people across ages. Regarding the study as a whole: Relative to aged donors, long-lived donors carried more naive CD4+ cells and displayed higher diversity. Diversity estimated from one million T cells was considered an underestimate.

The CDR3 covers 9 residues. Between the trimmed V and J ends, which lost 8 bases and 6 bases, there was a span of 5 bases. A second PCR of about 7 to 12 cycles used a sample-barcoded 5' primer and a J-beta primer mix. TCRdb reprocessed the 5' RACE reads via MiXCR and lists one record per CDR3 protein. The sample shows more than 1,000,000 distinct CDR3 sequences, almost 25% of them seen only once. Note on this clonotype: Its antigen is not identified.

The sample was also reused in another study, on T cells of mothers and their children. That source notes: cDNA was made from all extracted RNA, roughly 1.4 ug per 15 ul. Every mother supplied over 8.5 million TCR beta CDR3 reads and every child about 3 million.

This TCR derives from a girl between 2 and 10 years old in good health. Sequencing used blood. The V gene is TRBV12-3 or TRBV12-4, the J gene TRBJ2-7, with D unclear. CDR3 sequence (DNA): TGTGCCAGCCCCCGCGAGCAGTACTTC. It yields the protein CASPREQYF.